This TCR beta chain was identified during a study of blood T cell repertoires in COVID-19. Study background: PBMCs, B-cell-depleted T cells, or T cells provided the cDNA or gDNA that made up the material.

V lost 7 bases to trimming and J lost 0 bases; unmatched junction nucleotides: 11. Germline V gives CDR1 LGHDT, CDR2 YNNKEL (reference sequence). This CDR3 contains 18 residues. Data came from immunoSEQ multiplex PCR; TCRdb stores just in-frame clones and leaves some out. The table lists 150,000 to 200,000 clones, approximately 90% of them singletons, with 1.6% in the top ten. This clone was seen more than once but under ten times. The sequence came from a woman between 50 and 59 years old with acute or convalescent COVID-19. Sequenced: peripheral blood. This chain connects TRBV3-1 (or the pseudogene TRBV3-2) to TRBJ2-6; the match to TRBD1 covers 8 bases. CDR3 sequence: CASTFHGQGRSGANVLTF. The CDR3 DNA is TGTGCCAGCACCTTCCACGGACAGGGCCGCTCTGGGGCCAACGTCCTGACTTTC.